The rows below give T cell receptor beta chains drawn from one sample of a study of a mutant IDH1 vaccine in newly diagnosed glioma. Which antigens these TCRs recognize remains unknown. TCRdb's copy holds only in-frame clones and misses some; the assay was immunoSEQ multiplex PCR. Of about 36,000 clones listed, around 75% are singletons. The material sequenced was PBMCs, taken from a glioma patient whose treatment included an IDH1 peptide vaccine. All receptors derive from a man in his forties or fifties with glioma. Both conserved end residues are part of each CDR3. Fields, in order: CDR3 length, D gene, V gene, clone size, J gene, CDR3 DNA, CDR3 protein. D genes are given only for firm matches. Not all rows give a size; the values are once, few, many and, for expanded clones, a class.

19	.	TRBV21-1	.	TRBJ1-1	TGTGCCAGCAGCAAAGAAGGCAGTGAGGACGGAGGTTTGAACACTGAAGCTTTCTTT	CASSKEGSEDGGLNTEAFF
12	.	TRBV27	.	TRBJ1-1	TGTGCCAGCAGTCCGGCGAACACTGAAGCTTTCTTT	CASSPANTEAFF
14	.	TRBV7-7	.	TRBJ2-2	TGTGCCAGCAGTCCATCCCCGAACACCGGGGAGCTGTTTTTT	CASSPSPNTGELFF
14	TRBD1	TRBV4-1	.	TRBJ1-4	TGCGCCAGCAGCCAAGATGGGACAGCTGAAAAACTGTTTTTT	CASSQDGTAEKLFF
15	TRBD2	TRBV6-1	.	TRBJ2-3	TGTGCCAGCGCACCCTTAGCGGGAGCCACAGATACGCAGTATTTT	CASAPLAGATDTQYF
11	.	TRBV5-5	.	TRBJ2-5	TGTGCCAGCAGCTTCGAGGCGGCCCAGTACTTC	CASSFEAAQYF
16	.	TRBV7-9	.	TRBJ1-4	TGTGCCAGCAGCTTAGCGCTCAGGGGAGCGGGTGAAAAACTGTTTTTT	CASSLALRGAGEKLFF
15	.	TRBV5-1	.	TRBJ2-2	TGCGCCAGCACCGCCCGGGAGATAAACACCGGGGAGCTGTTTTTT	CASTAREINTGELFF
16	.	TRBV4-1	.	TRBJ2-2	TGCGCCAGCAGCCAAGATCCCAGACCGAACACCGGGGAGCTGTTTTTT	CASSQDPRPNTGELFF
14	.	TRBV18	few	TRBJ1-1	TGTGCCAGCTCAACACTAATCATGAACACTGAAGCTTTCTTT	CASSTLIMNTEAFF
15	.	TRBV7-9	.	TRBJ1-2	TGTGCCAGCAGCGTCGAGGGGGGACGGTGGGATGGCTACACCTTC	CASSVEGGRWDGYTF
12	.	TRBV19	few	TRBJ1-2	TGTGCCAGTAGTATCGGGGAGGGAAGCTACACCTTC	CASSIGEGSYTF